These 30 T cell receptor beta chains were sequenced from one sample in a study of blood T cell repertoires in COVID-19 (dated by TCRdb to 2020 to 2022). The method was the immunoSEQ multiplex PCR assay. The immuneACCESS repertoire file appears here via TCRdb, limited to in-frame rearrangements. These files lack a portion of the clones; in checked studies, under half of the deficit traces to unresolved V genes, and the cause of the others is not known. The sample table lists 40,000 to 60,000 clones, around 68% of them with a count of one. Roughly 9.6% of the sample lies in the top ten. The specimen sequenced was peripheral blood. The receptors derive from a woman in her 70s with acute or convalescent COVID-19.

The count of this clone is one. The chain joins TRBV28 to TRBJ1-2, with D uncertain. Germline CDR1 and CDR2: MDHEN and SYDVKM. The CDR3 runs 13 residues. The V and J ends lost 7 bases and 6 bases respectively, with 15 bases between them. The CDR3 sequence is CASIMEGAHGYTF. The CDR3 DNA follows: TGTGCCAGCATAATGGAGGGAGCTCATGGCTACACCTTC.

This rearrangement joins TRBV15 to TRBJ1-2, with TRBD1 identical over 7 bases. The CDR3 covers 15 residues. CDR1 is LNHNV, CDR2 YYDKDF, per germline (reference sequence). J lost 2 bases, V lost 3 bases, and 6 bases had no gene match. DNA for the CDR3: TGTGCCACCAGCAGCCCCGGGACAGAGAACTATGGCTACACCTTC. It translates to CATSSPGTENYGYTF.

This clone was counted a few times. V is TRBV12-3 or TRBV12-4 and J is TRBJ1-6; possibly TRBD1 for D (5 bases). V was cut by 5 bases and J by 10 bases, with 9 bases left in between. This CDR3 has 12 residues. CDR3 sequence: CASSRGESPLHF. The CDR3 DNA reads TGTGCCAGCAGTCGGGGGGAATCACCCCTCCACTTT.

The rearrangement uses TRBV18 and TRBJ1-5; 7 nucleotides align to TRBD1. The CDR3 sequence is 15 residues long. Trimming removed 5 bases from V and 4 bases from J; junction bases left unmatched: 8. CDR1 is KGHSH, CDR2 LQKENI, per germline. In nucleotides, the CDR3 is TGTGCCAGCTCATTAGACAGGGTAAGGAATCAGCCCCAGCATTTT. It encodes CASSLDRVRNQPQHF.

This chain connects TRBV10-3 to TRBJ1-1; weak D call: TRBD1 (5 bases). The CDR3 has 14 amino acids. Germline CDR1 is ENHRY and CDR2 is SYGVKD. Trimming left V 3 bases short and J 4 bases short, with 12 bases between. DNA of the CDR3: TGTGCCATCAGTGACCAGCCAGGGATCACTGAAGCTTTCTTT. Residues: CAISDQPGITEAFF.

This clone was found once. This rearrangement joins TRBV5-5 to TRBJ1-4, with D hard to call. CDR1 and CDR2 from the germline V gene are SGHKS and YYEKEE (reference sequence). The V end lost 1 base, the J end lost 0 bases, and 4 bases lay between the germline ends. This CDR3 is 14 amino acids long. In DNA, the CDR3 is TGTGCCAGCAGCTTGCTTGCAACTAATGAAAAACTGTTTTTT. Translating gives CASSLLATNEKLFF.

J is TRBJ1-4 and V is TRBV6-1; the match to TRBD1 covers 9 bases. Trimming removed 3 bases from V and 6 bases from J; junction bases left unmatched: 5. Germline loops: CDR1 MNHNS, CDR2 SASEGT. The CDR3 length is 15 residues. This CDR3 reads CASSDRDRDYEKLFF. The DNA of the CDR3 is TGTGCCAGCAGTGACCGGGACAGGGATTATGAAAAACTGTTTTTT.

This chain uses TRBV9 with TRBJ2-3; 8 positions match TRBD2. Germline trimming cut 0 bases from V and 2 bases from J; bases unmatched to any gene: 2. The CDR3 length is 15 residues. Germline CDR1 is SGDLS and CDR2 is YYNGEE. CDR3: CASSVVGLDTDTQYF. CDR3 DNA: TGTGCCAGCAGCGTAGTGGGACTAGACACAGATACGCAGTATTTT.

CDR3 in amino acids: CASSWLTGPYEQYF. CDR3 in DNA: TGTGCCAGCAGCTGGCTGACTGGTCCTTACGAGCAGTACTTC. This chain links TRBV7-2 with TRBJ2-7; D not resolved. Germline V gene sequence: CDR1 SGHTA, CDR2 FQGNSA. With 4 bases removed from V and 4 bases from J, the gap between germline ends came to 14 bases. The CDR3 is 14 residues long.

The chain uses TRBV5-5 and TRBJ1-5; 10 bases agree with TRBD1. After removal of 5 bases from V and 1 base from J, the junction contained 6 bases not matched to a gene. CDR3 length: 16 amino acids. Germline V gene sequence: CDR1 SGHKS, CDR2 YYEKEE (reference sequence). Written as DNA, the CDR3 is TGTGCCAGCAGTTTGACAGGGGGCGAGAGCAATCAGCCCCAGCATTTT. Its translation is CASSLTGGESNQPQHF.

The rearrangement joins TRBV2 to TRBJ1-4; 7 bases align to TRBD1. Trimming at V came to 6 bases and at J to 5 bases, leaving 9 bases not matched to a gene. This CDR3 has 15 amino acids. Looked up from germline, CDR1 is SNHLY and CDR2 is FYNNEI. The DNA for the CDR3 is TGTGCCAGCAGGAAGCTCACAGGGGAGAATGAAAAACTGTTTTTT. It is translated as CASRKLTGENEKLFF.

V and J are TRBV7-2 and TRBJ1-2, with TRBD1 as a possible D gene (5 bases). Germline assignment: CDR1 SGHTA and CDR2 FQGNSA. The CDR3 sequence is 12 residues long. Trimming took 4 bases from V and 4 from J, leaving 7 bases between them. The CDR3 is CASSSRGYGYTF. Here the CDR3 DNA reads TGTGCCAGCAGCTCTAGGGGCTATGGCTACACCTTC.

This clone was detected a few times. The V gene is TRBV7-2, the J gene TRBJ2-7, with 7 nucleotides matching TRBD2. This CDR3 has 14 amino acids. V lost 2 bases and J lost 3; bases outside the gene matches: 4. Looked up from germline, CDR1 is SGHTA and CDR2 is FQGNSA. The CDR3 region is CASSLTASGYEQYF. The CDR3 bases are TGTGCCAGCAGCTTAACGGCTAGCGGCTACGAGCAGTACTTC.

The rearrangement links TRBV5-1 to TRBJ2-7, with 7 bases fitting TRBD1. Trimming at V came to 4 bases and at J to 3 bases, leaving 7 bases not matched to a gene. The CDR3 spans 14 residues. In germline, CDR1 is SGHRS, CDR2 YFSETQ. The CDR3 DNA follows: TGCGCCAGCAGCAACCGACAGGGCATCTACGAGCAGTACTTC. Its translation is CASSNRQGIYEQYF.

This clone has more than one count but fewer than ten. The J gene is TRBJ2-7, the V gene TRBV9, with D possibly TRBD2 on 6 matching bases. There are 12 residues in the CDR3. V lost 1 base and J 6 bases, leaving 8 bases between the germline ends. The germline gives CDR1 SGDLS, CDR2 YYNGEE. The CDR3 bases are TGTGCCAGCAGCGTACGGGGAGGCGAGCAGTACTTC. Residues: CASSVRGGEQYF.

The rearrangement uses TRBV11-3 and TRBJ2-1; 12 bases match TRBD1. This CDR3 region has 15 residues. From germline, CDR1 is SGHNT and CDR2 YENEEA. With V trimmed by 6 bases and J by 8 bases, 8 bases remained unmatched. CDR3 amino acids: CASRPGTGGLDEQFF. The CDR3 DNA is TGTGCCAGCAGACCCGGGACAGGGGGCTTGGATGAGCAGTTCTTC.

The CDR3 reads CASRTSSSGNTIYF. CDR3 DNA: TGTGCCAGCAGGACATCGTCGTCTGGAAACACCATATATTTT. V is TRBV28 and J is TRBJ1-3; D unresolved. The V gene lost 6 bases and the J gene lost 1 base, with 10 bases spanning the gap. This CDR3 is 14 amino acids long. Germline CDR1 MDHEN, CDR2 SYDVKM.

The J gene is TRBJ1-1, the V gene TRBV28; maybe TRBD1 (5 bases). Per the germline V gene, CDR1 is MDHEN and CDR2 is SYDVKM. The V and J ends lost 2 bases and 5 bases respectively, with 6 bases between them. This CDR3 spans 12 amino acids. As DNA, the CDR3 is TGTGCCAGCAGTTTAGCAGGGACTGAAGCTTTCTTT. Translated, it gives CASSLAGTEAFF.

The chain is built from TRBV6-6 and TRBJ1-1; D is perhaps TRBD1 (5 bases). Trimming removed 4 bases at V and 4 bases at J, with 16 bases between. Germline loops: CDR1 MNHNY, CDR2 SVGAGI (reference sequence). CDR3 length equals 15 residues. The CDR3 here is CASSSRVELITEAFF. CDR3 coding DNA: TGTGCCAGCAGTTCCAGGGTGGAGTTGATCACTGAAGCTTTCTTT.

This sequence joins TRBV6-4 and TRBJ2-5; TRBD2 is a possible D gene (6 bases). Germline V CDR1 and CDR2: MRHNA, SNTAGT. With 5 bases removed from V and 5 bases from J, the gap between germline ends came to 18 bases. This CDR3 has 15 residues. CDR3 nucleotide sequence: TGTGCCAGCAGTCGCCAAGGCGGGGATGGGGAGACCCAGTACTTC. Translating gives CASSRQGGDGETQYF.

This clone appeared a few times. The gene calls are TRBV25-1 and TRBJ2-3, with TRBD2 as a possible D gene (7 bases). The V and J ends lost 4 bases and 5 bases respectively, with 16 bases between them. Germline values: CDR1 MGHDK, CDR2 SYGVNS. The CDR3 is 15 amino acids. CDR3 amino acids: CASSAGGGREDTQYF. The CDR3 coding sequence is TGTGCCAGCAGTGCGGGCGGGGGCCGGGAAGATACGCAGTATTTT.

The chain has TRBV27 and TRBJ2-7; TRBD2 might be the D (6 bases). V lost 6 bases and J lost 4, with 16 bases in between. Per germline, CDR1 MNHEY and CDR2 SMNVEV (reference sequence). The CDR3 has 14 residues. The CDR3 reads CASSRGTPIYEQYF. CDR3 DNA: TGTGCCAGCAGCCGCGGGACTCCAATTTACGAGCAGTACTTC.

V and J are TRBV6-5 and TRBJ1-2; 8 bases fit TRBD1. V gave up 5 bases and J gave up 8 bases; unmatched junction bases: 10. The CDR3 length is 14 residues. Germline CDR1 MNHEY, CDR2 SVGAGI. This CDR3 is CASSLDRGSGGYTF. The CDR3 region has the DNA TGTGCCAGCAGTCTTGACAGGGGCTCGGGGGGCTACACCTTC.

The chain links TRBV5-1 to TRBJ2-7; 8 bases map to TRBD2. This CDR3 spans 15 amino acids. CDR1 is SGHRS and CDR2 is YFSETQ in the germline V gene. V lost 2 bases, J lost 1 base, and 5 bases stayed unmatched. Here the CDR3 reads CASSFRGTSSYEQYF. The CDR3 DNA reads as TGCGCCAGCAGCTTTCGGGGGACTAGTTCCTACGAGCAGTACTTC. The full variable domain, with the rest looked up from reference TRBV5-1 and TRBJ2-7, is KAGVTQTPRYLIKTRGQQVTLSCSPISGHRSVSWYQQTPGQGLQFLFEYFSETQRNKGNFPGRFSGRQFSNSRSEMNVSTLELGDSALYLCASSFRGTSSYEQYFGPGTRLTVT.

The CDR3, as DNA: TGTGCCAGCAGCCAGGACAGGGGCTTATATGGCTACACCTTC. This translates into CASSQDRGLYGYTF. The chain joins TRBV5-4 to TRBJ1-2, with 9 bases aligning to TRBD1. This CDR3 has 14 amino acids. Looked up from germline, CDR1 is SGHNT and CDR2 is YYREEE (reference sequence). V trimming: 4 bases; J trimming: 5 bases; junction bases outside the gene matches: 6.

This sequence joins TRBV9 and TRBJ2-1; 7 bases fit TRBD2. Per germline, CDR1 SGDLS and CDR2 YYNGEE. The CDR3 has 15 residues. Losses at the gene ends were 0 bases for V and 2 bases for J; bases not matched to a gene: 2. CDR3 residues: CASSVGLAAYNEQFF. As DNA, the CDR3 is TGTGCCAGCAGCGTAGGGCTAGCGGCCTACAATGAGCAGTTCTTC.

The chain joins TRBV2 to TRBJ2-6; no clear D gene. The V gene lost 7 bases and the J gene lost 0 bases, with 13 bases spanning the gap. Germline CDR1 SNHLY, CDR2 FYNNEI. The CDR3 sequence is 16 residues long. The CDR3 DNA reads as TGTGCCAGCATTGAGTCTAGGAGCTCTGGGGCCAACGTCCTGACTTTC. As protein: CASIESRSSGANVLTF.

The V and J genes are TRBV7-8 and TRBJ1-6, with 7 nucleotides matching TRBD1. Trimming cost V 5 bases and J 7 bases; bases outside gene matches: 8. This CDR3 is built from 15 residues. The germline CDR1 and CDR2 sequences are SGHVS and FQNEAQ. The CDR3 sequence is CASSATGTENSPLHF. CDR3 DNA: TGTGCCAGCAGCGCCACCGGGACAGAGAATTCACCCCTCCACTTT.

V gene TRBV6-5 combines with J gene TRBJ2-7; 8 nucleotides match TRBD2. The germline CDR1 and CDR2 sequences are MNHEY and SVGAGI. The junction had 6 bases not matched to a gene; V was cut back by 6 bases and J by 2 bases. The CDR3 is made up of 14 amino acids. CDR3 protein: CASRVSGAAYEQYF. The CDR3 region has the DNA TGTGCCAGCAGGGTTAGCGGGGCAGCCTACGAGCAGTACTTC.

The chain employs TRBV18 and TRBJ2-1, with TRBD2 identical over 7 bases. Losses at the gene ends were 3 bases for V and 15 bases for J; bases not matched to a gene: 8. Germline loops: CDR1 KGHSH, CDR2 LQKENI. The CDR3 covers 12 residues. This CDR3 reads CASSPGGEDRFF. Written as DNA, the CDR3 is TGTGCCAGCTCACCTGGGGGGGAGGATCGGTTCTTC.